This T cell receptor beta chain was obtained from a study of T cells in localized non-small cell lung cancer. Points from the study as a whole: Appearance in adjacent lung was seen for a median 57 of the top 100 tumor clones.

Sequencing was performed with immunoSEQ multiplex PCR; in TCRdb, only in-frame clones are kept and a portion is missing. The sample includes about 11,000 clones, 29% seen only once; the top ten take around 5%. About this clone: As yet, its antigen is unknown.

V lost 4 bases, J lost 1 base, and 2 bases stayed unmatched. The CDR3 extends over 14 amino acids. Germline V lookup: CDR1 KGHSH, CDR2 LQKENI. The chain recombines TRBV18 with TRBJ2-5; TRBD1 matches at 8 bases. The sequence derives from a man aged 35-69 years with stage I lung adenocarcinoma. The input for sequencing was lung tumor tissue, taken before any cancer treatment. The CDR3 bases are TGTGCCAGCTCACAGGGGACAGGCCAAGAGACCCAGTACTTC. Translating it yields CASSQGTGQETQYF. Looking up the rest from reference TRBV18 and TRBJ2-5 gives the full variable domain: NAGVMQNPRHLVRRRGQEARLRCSPMKGHSHVYWYRQLPEEGLKFMVYLQKENIIDESGMPKERFSAEFPKEGPSILRIQQVVRGDSAAYFCASSQGTGQETQYFGPGTRLLVL.